The 32 T cell receptor beta chains reported below all come from one sample, sequenced in a study of blood T cell repertoires in COVID-19. Generated by immunoSEQ multiplex PCR, the TCRdb table keeps only in-frame clones and is missing some. The sample gives roughly 100,000 clones, about nine tenths of which show up once; about 3.2% is in the top ten. Material: peripheral blood. These receptor sequences come from a woman in her seventies with acute or convalescent COVID-19.

This clone appeared a few times. The chain carries TRBV28 and TRBJ1-1, with a weak D call TRBD1 (6 bases). Germline CDR1 MDHEN, CDR2 SYDVKM. Between the trimmed V and J ends, which lost 5 bases and 6 bases, there was a span of 16 bases. CDR3 length equals 14 residues. Here the CDR3 reads CASSVTQGRAEAFF. The CDR3 coding sequence is TGTGCCAGCAGTGTGACTCAGGGGCGGGCTGAAGCTTTCTTT.

The chain recombines TRBV2 with TRBJ2-5; TRBD1 might be the D (6 bases). V was clipped by 6 bases and J by 4 bases, with 15 bases between them. CDR1 and CDR2 (germline): SNHLY, FYNNEI. The CDR3 sequence is 14 residues long. This CDR3 is CASRSTGLGETQYF. CDR3 bases: TGTGCCAGCAGGTCTACAGGGTTAGGAGAGACCCAGTACTTC.

The rearrangement links TRBV11-2 to TRBJ1-4, with 8 bases lining up with TRBD1. J gave up 5 bases and V 4 bases, and 3 bases lay outside the gene matches. Germline CDR1 and CDR2: SGHAT and FQNNGV. This CDR3 contains 14 residues. The CDR3 loop reads CASSSGGGNEKLFF. The CDR3 coding sequence is TGTGCCAGCAGCTCAGGGGGCGGGAATGAAAAACTGTTTTTT.

The rearrangement uses TRBV7-9 and TRBJ1-2; D gene unclear. Germline-derived CDR1 and CDR2 are SEHNR and FQNEAQ (reference sequence). The CDR3 contains 18 residues. The V and J ends lost 5 bases and 4 bases respectively, with 26 bases between them. The CDR3 coding sequence is TGTGCCAGCAGCGAGCCCGAAACCTGGACTGCAAGGTCCTATGGCTACACCTTC. It translates to CASSEPETWTARSYGYTF. The entire variable domain, with the rest obtained from reference TRBV7-9 and TRBJ1-2, is as follows: DTGVSQNPRHKITKRGQNVTFRCDPISEHNRLYWYRQTLGQGPEFLTYFQNEAQLEKSRLLSDRFSAERPKGSFSTLEIQRTEQGDSAMYLCASSEPETWTARSYGYTFGSGTRLTVV.

The chain employs TRBV18 and TRBJ1-4; tentative D call: TRBD1 (5 bases). This CDR3 has 16 amino acids. Germline V gene lookup returns CDR1 KGHSH and CDR2 LQKENI. Deletions cut 1 base from V and 3 bases from J, with 12 bases between. This CDR3 is CASSPRQGKANEKLFF. CDR3 bases: TGTGCCAGCTCACCACGGCAGGGAAAGGCTAATGAAAAACTGTTTTTT.

The chain recombines TRBV6-5 with TRBJ2-1; D possibly corresponds to TRBD1 (5 bases). Per germline, CDR1 MNHEY and CDR2 SVGAGI. V shed 8 bases and J shed 8 bases, with 10 bases lying between them. The CDR3 covers 11 residues. DNA for the CDR3: TGTGCCAGCTGGACACAGTATGAGCAGTTCTTC. Protein: CASWTQYEQFF.

The chain employs TRBV6-1 and TRBJ2-5, with 7 bases fitting TRBD2. With 2 bases clipped from V and 5 bases from J, the junction kept 14 bases outside the gene matches. The CDR3 covers 17 residues. In germline, CDR1 is MNHNS, CDR2 SASEGT. The DNA of the CDR3 is TGTGCCAGCAGTGAATTTCAGTATGGGGAGGGCCGGGAGACCCAGTACTTC. Residues: CASSEFQYGEGRETQYF.

J is TRBJ2-5 and V is TRBV6-5; D perhaps matches TRBD2 (5 bases). The CDR3 is 15 amino acids. Germline CDR1 reads MNHEY; CDR2 reads SVGAGI. V lost 10 bases and J lost 2, with 20 bases in between. The CDR3, as DNA: TGTGCCACCATAGACGCTGGCGGGCCTCAAGAGACCCAGTACTTC. Protein product: CATIDAGGPQETQYF.

The V gene is TRBV18, the J gene TRBJ1-5; the D gene is possibly TRBD1 (6 bases). Deletions cut 6 bases from V and 2 bases from J, with 14 bases between. Germline lookup yields CDR1 KGHSH and CDR2 LQKENI. This CDR3 comprises 15 residues. CDR3 sequence: CASSPNRAGNQPQHF. DNA for the CDR3: TGTGCCAGCTCTCCGAACAGGGCCGGCAATCAGCCCCAGCATTTT. Filled out from reference TRBV18 and TRBJ1-5, the complete variable domain reads NAGVMQNPRHLVRRRGQEARLRCSPMKGHSHVYWYRQLPEEGLKFMVYLQKENIIDESGMPKERFSAEFPKEGPSILRIQQVVRGDSAAYFCASSPNRAGNQPQHFGDGTRLSIL.

This clone was seen only a few times. The rearrangement joins TRBV28 to TRBJ2-3; D is uncertain. The CDR3 loop spans 15 amino acids. Trimming stripped 5 bases from V and 2 bases from J, with 14 bases between. Germline V gene lookup returns CDR1 MDHEN and CDR2 SYDVKM. CDR3 nucleotide sequence: TGTGCCAGCAGTCCTAGAGGTCACTCCACAGATACGCAGTATTTT. Translated: CASSPRGHSTDTQYF.

This chain connects TRBV6-5 to TRBJ2-7; TRBD2 matches 7 bases. The J segment lost 0 bases and the V segment lost 2 bases, leaving 7 bases of the junction unmatched. The CDR3 contains 16 residues. Germline CDR1 and CDR2: MNHEY and SVGAGI. The DNA of the CDR3 is TGTGCCAGCAGTTACGCCCCTAGCGGCAGCTCCTACGAGCAGTACTTC. This sequence encodes CASSYAPSGSSYEQYF.

The rearrangement links TRBV14 to TRBJ2-3; TRBD2 agrees at 8 bases. Unmatched junction bases numbered 9, after V lost 3 bases and J lost 10 bases. From germline, CDR1 is SGHDN and CDR2 FVKESK. The CDR3 spans 14 residues. The DNA of the CDR3 is TGTGCCAGCAGCCATCTCGGACTAGCTACAGCGCAGTATTTT. Translated, it gives CASSHLGLATAQYF.

J is TRBJ2-7 and V is TRBV27; 8 nucleotides agree with TRBD2. CDR3 length: 14 residues. Trimming cost V 4 bases and J 12 bases; bases outside gene matches: 14. The germline CDR1 and CDR2 sequences are MNHEY and SMNVEV (reference sequence). CDR3 sequence reads: CASSSIAGRSVPYF. CDR3 nucleotides: TGTGCCAGCAGTTCAATAGCGGGAAGGTCTGTTCCGTACTTC.

The CDR3 protein is CASSRQGYEQYF. The CDR3 nucleotides are TGTGCCAGCAGCAGACAGGGTTACGAGCAGTACTTC. The chain couples TRBV11-1 to TRBJ2-7, with 7 bases matching TRBD1. Germline CDR1 is SGHAT and CDR2 is FQDESV (reference sequence). The CDR3 length is 12 residues. With 5 bases clipped from V and 4 bases from J, the junction kept 2 bases outside the gene matches.

This clone appeared once. This chain joins TRBV3-1 (or the pseudogene TRBV3-2) and TRBJ1-4; perhaps TRBD1 as D (6 bases). Between the trimmed V and J ends, which lost 0 bases and 5 bases, there was a span of 10 bases. The CDR3 is made up of 15 amino acids. Germline V gene data show CDR1 as LGHDT and CDR2 as YNNKEL (reference sequence). The CDR3 sequence is CASSQDAGVNEKLFF. CDR3 nucleotides: TGTGCCAGCAGCCAAGATGCAGGGGTAAATGAAAAACTGTTTTTT.

The genes are TRBV5-6 and TRBJ1-1; 7 nucleotides line up with TRBD1. CDR1 is SGHDT, CDR2 YYEEEE, per germline. V gave up 4 bases and J gave up 1 base; unmatched junction bases: 10. This CDR3 is 16 amino acids long. CDR3 residues: CASSPPRDRRNTEAFF. The CDR3 region has the DNA TGTGCCAGCAGCCCTCCCCGGGACAGAAGGAACACTGAAGCTTTCTTT.

In nucleotides, the CDR3 is TGTGCCAGCTCACCCGGCATCGGGTCCGGGACATCTACCTACGAGCAGTACTTC. Translated, it gives CASSPGIGSGTSTYEQYF. This chain joins TRBV18 and TRBJ2-7; TRBD1 might be the D (6 bases). Germline CDR1 reads KGHSH; CDR2 reads LQKENI. The V and J ends lost 3 bases and 2 bases respectively, with 23 bases between them. The CDR3 is 18 residues long.

This clone was seen only a few times. The chain couples TRBV19 to TRBJ1-5; no definite D call. This CDR3 is 12 amino acids long. Between the trimmed V and J ends, which lost 5 bases and 6 bases, there was a span of 8 bases. CDR1 LNHDA and CDR2 SQIVND come from the germline V gene (reference sequence). The CDR3 nucleotides read TGTGCCAGTAGTTCCCTCCTTCAGCCCCAGCATTTT. Amino acids: CASSSLLQPQHF.

The rearrangement links TRBV2 to TRBJ2-2; perhaps TRBD2 as D (6 bases). V gave up 5 bases and J gave up 8 bases, with 21 bases separating them. Germline assignment: CDR1 SNHLY and CDR2 FYNNEI. The CDR3 has 16 residues. The CDR3 coding sequence is TGTGCCAGCAGTCGGAGGCTAGCGACCCAGGTGGGGGAGCTGTTTTTT. Translated, it gives CASSRRLATQVGELFF.

This sequence joins TRBV2 and TRBJ1-5, with D perhaps TRBD1 (6 bases). Per the germline V gene, CDR1 is SNHLY and CDR2 is FYNNEI. CDR3 length: 15 amino acids. Trimming took off 6 bases at V and 7 bases at J, with 19 bases between the two ends. The DNA for the CDR3 is TGTGCCAGCAGCGGCATTGATACAGGGAACCAGCCCCAGCATTTT. Translation: CASSGIDTGNQPQHF. Combining the CDR3 with reference TRBV2 and TRBJ1-5 gives the whole variable domain EPEVTQTPSHQVTQMGQEVILRCVPISNHLYFYWYRQILGQKVEFLVSFYNNEISEKSEIFDDQFSVERPDGSNFTLKIRSTKLEDSAMYFCASSGIDTGNQPQHFGDGTRLSIL.

This chain joins TRBV23-1 and TRBJ1-1; D gene unclear. TRBV23-1 carries the ORF label, with uncertain function. CDR3 length equals 16 residues. V was pared by 0 bases and J by 5 bases, with 16 bases between. CDR3 bases: TGCGCCAGCAGTCAATCGAGGAGGGTAAGAGGGACTGAAGCTTTCTTT. Translation gives CASSQSRRVRGTEAFF.

The rearrangement links TRBV6-1 to TRBJ2-7, with D hard to call. Looked up from germline, CDR1 is MNHNS and CDR2 is SASEGT. The V end lost 2 bases, the J end lost 6 bases, and 11 bases lay between the germline ends. The CDR3 contains 13 residues. The DNA of the CDR3 is TGTGCCAGCAGTGAATTCGCAGTTGGCGAGCAGTACTTC. Protein product: CASSEFAVGEQYF.

The CDR3 DNA is TGTGCCAGCAATAGTAACAGGGCTACTGAAGCTTTCTTT. It encodes CASNSNRATEAFF. J is TRBJ1-1 and V is TRBV6-5, with a possible D match to TRBD1 (6 bases). V dropped 7 bases and J dropped 5 bases, with 14 bases sitting between them. The CDR3 has 13 residues. The germline CDR1 and CDR2 sequences are MNHEY and SVGAGI.

This clone was counted many times. Other nucleotide sequences in the sample specify the same CDR3. This chain uses TRBV6-6 with TRBJ2-1; D may be TRBD2 (5 bases). The CDR3 is 13 amino acids. V shed 6 bases and J shed 5 bases, with 11 bases lying between them. CDR1 is MNHNY and CDR2 is SVGAGI in the germline V gene (reference sequence). CDR3 coding DNA: TGTGCCAGCAGCCCCCGGGGAGACAATGAGCAGTTCTTC. Its translation: CASSPRGDNEQFF.

V gene TRBV6-2 or TRBV6-3 combines with J gene TRBJ2-1; 13 bases are shared with TRBD2. The CDR3 covers 19 residues. Germline CDR1 MNHEY, CDR2 SVGEGT. V trimming: 6 bases; J trimming: 0 bases; junction bases outside the gene matches: 11. CDR3 nucleotide sequence: TGTGCCAGCAGCTCAGGACTAGCGGGAGCGCTGAGCTCCTACAATGAGCAGTTCTTC. Its protein is CASSSGLAGALSSYNEQFF.

This chain links TRBV5-6 with TRBJ1-2, with D hard to call. V dropped 5 bases and J dropped 7 bases, with 18 bases sitting between them. The CDR3 runs to 14 residues. Per germline, CDR1 SGHDT and CDR2 YYEEEE. The CDR3: CASRSDGVKGGYTF. Here the CDR3 DNA reads TGTGCCAGCAGGTCCGACGGGGTTAAGGGTGGCTACACCTTC. The full variable domain, rest sourced from reference TRBV5-6 and TRBJ1-2, is DAGVTQSPTHLIKTRGQQVTLRCSPKSGHDTVSWYQQALGQGPQFIFQYYEEEERQRGNFPDRFSGHQFPNYSSELNVNALLLGDSALYLCASRSDGVKGGYTFGSGTRLTVV.

For this clone: Distinct nucleotide sequences in the sample also encode this CDR3. J is TRBJ2-6 and V is TRBV7-9; perhaps TRBD1 as D (7 bases). The CDR3 length is 15 residues. V was trimmed by 5 bases and J by 0 bases, leaving 8 bases between them. Germline CDR1 SEHNR, CDR2 FQNEAQ (reference sequence). CDR3 coding DNA: TGTGCCAGCAGCCAGGGGGGCTCTGGGGCCAACGTCCTGACTTTC. It codes for CASSQGGSGANVLTF. Looking up the rest from reference TRBV7-9 and TRBJ2-6 gives the full variable domain: DTGVSQNPRHKITKRGQNVTFRCDPISEHNRLYWYRQTLGQGPEFLTYFQNEAQLEKSRLLSDRFSAERPKGSFSTLEIQRTEQGDSAMYLCASSQGGSGANVLTFGAGSRLTVL.

V gene TRBV7-9 combines with J gene TRBJ2-3, with a possible D match to TRBD2 (6 bases). The germline V and J ends were trimmed by 8 bases and 0 bases, with 12 bases remaining between them. The CDR3 runs 14 residues. Germline loops: CDR1 SEHNR, CDR2 FQNEAQ (reference sequence). The CDR3 DNA reads as TGTGCCAGCGGACATGCGGGAAGCACAGATACGCAGTATTTT. Amino acid sequence: CASGHAGSTDTQYF. The full variable domain, its missing parts supplied by reference TRBV7-9 and TRBJ2-3, is DTGVSQNPRHKITKRGQNVTFRCDPISEHNRLYWYRQTLGQGPEFLTYFQNEAQLEKSRLLSDRFSAERPKGSFSTLEIQRTEQGDSAMYLCASGHAGSTDTQYFGPGTRLTVL.

This chain connects TRBV29-1 to TRBJ2-7, with TRBD2 matching over 11 bases. Germline-derived CDR1 and CDR2 are SQVTM and ANQGSEA. The CDR3 consists of 15 residues. Trimming took 7 bases from V and 6 from J; bases not matched to a gene: 14. CDR3 nucleotides: TGCAGCGCTACACCGGGACTAGCGGAGGTTGGCGAGCAGTACTTC. Translation: CSATPGLAEVGEQYF.

This rearrangement joins TRBV5-8 to TRBJ1-5; no firm D call. CDR3 length equals 14 residues. Trimming took 0 bases from V and 4 from J, leaving 8 bases between them. Per the germline V gene, CDR1 is SGHTS and CDR2 is YDEGEE. This chain's CDR3 is CASSLVGSNQPQHF. CDR3 sequence (DNA): TGTGCCAGCAGCTTGGTGGGCAGTAATCAGCCCCAGCATTTT.

This rearrangement joins TRBV14 to TRBJ2-7; maybe TRBD2 (5 bases). Germline V gene data show CDR1 as SGHDN and CDR2 as FVKESK. The CDR3 covers 16 residues. V lost 4 bases and J 0 bases, leaving 16 bases between the germline ends. The CDR3 DNA reads as TGTGCCAGCAGCCTGACTCCATCGGGGTTCTCCTACGAGCAGTACTTC. Translation: CASSLTPSGFSYEQYF.

This sequence joins TRBV7-8 and TRBJ1-5; 8 bases match TRBD1. The germline V gene has CDR1 SGHVS and CDR2 FQNEAQ. The CDR3 totals 16 residues. The J segment lost 9 bases and the V segment lost 5 bases, leaving 15 bases of the junction unmatched. Here the CDR3 DNA reads TGTGCCAGCAGCGAGCGTCCCGGGACAGGCGCCGTGCCCCAGCATTTT. It specifies CASSERPGTGAVPQHF.